This TCR beta chain was sequenced in a study of T cell responses to AZD1222 COVID-19 vaccine. Study-level points and caveats: Repertoire sampling was restricted to post-peak T cell response timepoints. Mostly white British, mostly female donors; authors suggested clonal diversity may be underestimated. Targets within unmutated variant regions were reportedly found for nearly half of spike-specific TCRs. The breadth and depth of Spike-specific TCRs increased once two AZD1222 doses had been given.

Germline V CDR1 and CDR2: SGHTA, FQGNSA. V dropped 5 bases and J dropped 4; count of bases not matched to a gene: 7. CDR3 length: 14 residues. TCRdb's table, derived via immunoSEQ multiplex PCR, lists solely in-frame clones and lacks some. The sample has about 100,000 clones, around nine tenths seen once. For this clone: Its cognate antigen is unknown.

V usage is TRBV7-2 and J usage is TRBJ1-2; 7 nucleotides match TRBD1. This clonotype originated in an adult who received the AZD1222 COVID-19 vaccine. The sequencing here drew on peripheral blood, taken 28 days after the second AZD1222 dose. This CDR3 reads CASSIRTGTYGYTF. Here the CDR3 DNA reads TGTGCCAGCAGCATTAGGACAGGTACCTATGGCTACACCTTC.